A single sample gave rise to the 27 T cell receptor beta chains below, sequenced in a study of cytomegalovirus exposure and HLA in healthy donors. Amplification used 60 Vbeta primers and 13 Jbeta primers. This table comes from immunoSEQ multiplex PCR, and its TCRdb copy is limited to in-frame clones, with some not included. In the table there are approximately 89,000 clones, about two thirds of which are singletons. Sample: PBMCs. All receptors derive from a female donor in good health and CMV-seronegative.

The rearrangement joins TRBV6-1 to TRBJ2-1, with 7 nucleotides matching TRBD2. This CDR3 spans 16 amino acids. V lost 0 bases, J lost 3 bases, and 5 bases stayed unmatched. The germline V gene has CDR1 MNHNS and CDR2 SASEGT. DNA for the CDR3: TGTGCCAGCAGTGAAGCCCGGGCTAGCGGCTACAATGAGCAGTTCTTC. Translation gives CASSEARASGYNEQFF.

V is TRBV11-3 and J is TRBJ2-5, with TRBD2 as a possible D gene (5 bases). This CDR3 has 14 amino acids. CDR1 SGHNT and CDR2 YENEEA come from the germline V gene. V was trimmed by 0 bases and J by 4 bases, leaving 9 bases between them. The DNA of the CDR3 is TGTGCCAGCAGCTTAGATAGAGGGAGAGAGACCCAGTACTTC. As protein: CASSLDRGRETQYF. Complete variable domain (other parts from reference TRBV11-3 and TRBJ2-5): EAGVVQSPRYKIIEKKQPVAFWCNPISGHNTLYWYLQNLGQGPELLIRYENEEAVDDSQLPKDRFSAERLKGVDSTLKIQPAELGDSAVYLCASSLDRGRETQYFGPGTRLLVL.

The chain combines TRBV6-1 with TRBJ1-1; D is possibly TRBD1 (5 bases). CDR1 MNHNS and CDR2 SASEGT come from the germline V gene. The CDR3 runs 14 residues. Deletions cut 2 bases from V and 6 bases from J, with 13 bases between. The CDR3 DNA is TGTGCCAGCAGTGAAATCTATCGGGGGTCTGAAGCTTTCTTT. Encoded protein: CASSEIYRGSEAFF.

The gene calls are TRBV5-1 and TRBJ2-2; 8 positions match TRBD2. Germline V lookup: CDR1 SGHRS, CDR2 YFSETQ. Trimming took 1 base from V and 1 from J; bases not matched to a gene: 0. This CDR3 has 15 residues. CDR3 in amino acids: CASSLTSGNTGELFF. Here the CDR3 DNA reads TGCGCCAGCAGCTTGACTAGCGGGAACACCGGGGAGCTGTTTTTT.

A few counts support this clone. The V call is TRBV7-6, the J call TRBJ2-5; D possibly corresponds to TRBD2 (6 bases). Trimming removed 1 base at V and 7 bases at J, with 16 bases between. CDR1 and CDR2 from the germline V gene are SGHVS and FNYEAQ. The CDR3 runs 15 residues. For the CDR3, the DNA is TGTGCCAGCAGCTTAGTCCCTAGCGTTGCGGGGACCCAGTACTTC. It translates to CASSLVPSVAGTQYF.

This clone was counted once. The V call is TRBV2, the J call TRBJ2-5; D possibly corresponds to TRBD2 (5 bases). V lost 6 bases to trimming and J lost 4 bases, with 15 bases between them. The CDR3 contains 14 residues. Per germline, CDR1 SNHLY and CDR2 FYNNEI. As DNA, the CDR3 is TGTGCCAGCAGAGGAGATGTCGAGGGAGAGACCCAGTACTTC. This codes for CASRGDVEGETQYF.

This chain connects TRBV30 to TRBJ2-1; perhaps TRBD1 as D (7 bases). V was clipped by 1 base and J by 9 bases, with 10 bases between them. The length of the CDR3 is 12 residues. CDR1 is GTSNPN and CDR2 is SVGIG in the germline V gene (reference sequence). The CDR3 DNA follows: TGTGCCTGGAGTGCCCAGGGGGGTGAGCAGTTCTTC. Its protein product is CAWSAQGGEQFF.

The rearrangement joins TRBV7-9 to TRBJ2-1; 7 bases map to TRBD1. This CDR3 is built from 16 residues. Per germline, CDR1 SEHNR and CDR2 FQNEAQ (reference sequence). V dropped 4 bases and J dropped 2; count of bases not matched to a gene: 8. CDR3 sequence (DNA): TGTGCCAGCAGCTCGAGACGACAGGGTCCCTACAATGAGCAGTTCTTC. Translated: CASSSRRQGPYNEQFF. Together with reference TRBV7-9 and TRBJ2-1, the CDR3 gives the full variable domain: DTGVSQNPRHKITKRGQNVTFRCDPISEHNRLYWYRQTLGQGPEFLTYFQNEAQLEKSRLLSDRFSAERPKGSFSTLEIQRTEQGDSAMYLCASSSRRQGPYNEQFFGPGTRLTVL.

This clone was seen only once. The chain links TRBV6-6 to TRBJ1-2; D remains ambiguous. This CDR3 has 13 amino acids. V dropped 2 bases and J dropped 1 base, with 5 bases sitting between them. The germline gives CDR1 MNHNY, CDR2 SVGAGI (reference sequence). In DNA, the CDR3 is TGTGCCAGCAGTTACGAGAATAACTATGGCTACACCTTC. Residues: CASSYENNYGYTF.

This clone was seen a few times. J is TRBJ2-1 and V is TRBV11-3; no definite D call. Trimming stripped 5 bases from V and 3 bases from J, with 11 bases between. The CDR3 contains 14 residues. Germline V lookup: CDR1 SGHNT, CDR2 YENEEA. CDR3 nucleotide sequence: TGTGCCAGCAGCCAAACCGACTTCTACAATGAGCAGTTCTTC. As protein: CASSQTDFYNEQFF.

CDR3 DNA: TGTGCCAGCAGCTTAGTGGCGGGGGCGACCGGGGAGCTGTTTTTT. Protein: CASSLVAGATGELFF. The rearrangement joins TRBV7-8 to TRBJ2-2; D possibly corresponds to TRBD2 (7 bases). The CDR3 runs 15 residues. The ends were cut back, 1 base at V and 5 bases at J, with 11 bases in the middle. Germline CDR1 is SGHVS and CDR2 is FQNEAQ.

The CDR3 region is CASIPGLAGSYEQYF. The CDR3 nucleotides are TGTGCCAGCATTCCGGGACTAGCGGGGTCCTACGAGCAGTACTTC. The chain recombines TRBV6-1 with TRBJ2-7, with 13 bases identical to TRBD2. Germline values: CDR1 MNHNS, CDR2 SASEGT. Trimming removed 7 bases from V and 1 base from J; junction bases left unmatched: 4. The CDR3 has 15 residues.

The chain uses TRBV9 and TRBJ2-3; D is ambiguous. Per germline, CDR1 SGDLS and CDR2 YYNGEE. The CDR3 covers 13 residues. Trimming took 2 bases from V and 6 from J, leaving 10 bases between them. CDR3: CASSVSSPDTQYF. The CDR3 DNA reads TGTGCCAGCAGCGTTAGTTCACCGGATACGCAGTATTTT.

The chain carries TRBV10-3 and TRBJ1-1, with 9 bases identical to TRBD1. CDR3 length: 19 amino acids. CDR1 ENHRY and CDR2 SYGVKD come from the germline V gene. Unmatched junction bases numbered 19, after V lost 3 bases and J lost 5 bases. The CDR3 DNA is TGTGCCATCAGTGACCTACTTAATAGTGGGACAGGGCGGGGGACTGAAGCTTTCTTT. Encoded protein: CAISDLLNSGTGRGTEAFF.

This sequence joins TRBV2 and TRBJ1-4; D is unclear. This CDR3 spans 14 amino acids. Germline V gene data show CDR1 as SNHLY and CDR2 as FYNNEI. Trimming left V 4 bases short and J 7 bases short, with 13 bases between. CDR3 DNA sequence: TGTGCCAGCAGTGGTTTTGGAGGGCCTGAAAAACTGTTTTTT. Translation gives CASSGFGGPEKLFF.

This clone was detected a few times. The V gene is TRBV11-2, the J gene TRBJ2-1; the D is unclear. This CDR3 spans 12 amino acids. Germline CDR1 is SGHAT and CDR2 is FQNNGV. V was cut by 5 bases and J by 11 bases, with 13 bases left in between. Written as DNA, the CDR3 is TGTGCCAGCAGCCTAGGTAACACAAAGCAGTTCTTC. Its translation is CASSLGNTKQFF.

The chain carries TRBV7-6 and TRBJ1-1, with 9 bases identical to TRBD1. The CDR3 runs 18 residues. The germline V gene has CDR1 SGHVS and CDR2 FNYEAQ. V lost 5 bases to trimming and J lost 6 bases; unmatched junction nucleotides: 19. CDR3 loop: CASSGPAGTGPLVAEAFF. The CDR3 DNA sequence: TGTGCCAGCAGCGGCCCGGCCGGGACAGGGCCTTTAGTGGCTGAAGCTTTCTTT.

This clone has more than one count but fewer than ten. The chain carries TRBV6-5 and TRBJ1-2; D not resolved. The V and J ends lost 7 bases and 6 bases respectively, with 15 bases between them. Germline CDR1 reads MNHEY; CDR2 reads SVGAGI. This CDR3 has 13 amino acids. In nucleotides, the CDR3 is TGTGCCAGCACCCGGAGGCGGCTAGATGGCTACACCTTC. Its translation: CASTRRRLDGYTF.

The V and J genes are TRBV7-3 and TRBJ2-1; 9 nucleotides align to TRBD2. The CDR3 covers 14 residues. V shed 2 bases and J 7 bases; nucleotides not matched to a gene: 3. The germline CDR1 and CDR2 sequences are SGHTA and FQGTGA. The chain's CDR3 is CASSLAGGANEQFF. CDR3 sequence (DNA): TGTGCCAGCAGCTTAGCGGGAGGGGCGAATGAGCAGTTCTTC.

The J gene is TRBJ1-2, the V gene TRBV6-5; TRBD1 matches at 7 bases. Trimming cost V 7 bases and J 1 base; bases outside gene matches: 6. CDR1 MNHEY and CDR2 SVGAGI come from the germline V gene. The CDR3 covers 14 residues. Here the CDR3 reads CASNRQGGNYGYTF. As DNA, the CDR3 is TGTGCCAGCAACCGACAGGGTGGTAACTATGGCTACACCTTC.

V usage is TRBV14 and J usage is TRBJ1-2; a weak D match, TRBD1 (6 bases). The germline V gene has CDR1 SGHDN and CDR2 FVKESK. The CDR3 is 16 amino acids. Trimming took off 0 bases at V and 3 bases at J, with 14 bases between the two ends. Here the CDR3 reads CASSQDGGAADYGYTF. CDR3 in DNA: TGTGCCAGCAGCCAAGATGGGGGGGCGGCGGACTATGGCTACACCTTC.

The chain couples TRBV7-9 to TRBJ1-3; 7 nucleotides line up with TRBD1. V lost 4 bases, J lost 0 bases, and 3 bases stayed unmatched. The germline CDR1 and CDR2 sequences are SEHNR and FQNEAQ (reference sequence). The CDR3 runs to 15 residues. This CDR3 is CASSSRDSSGNTIYF. The CDR3 bases are TGTGCCAGCAGCTCGCGGGACAGCTCTGGAAACACCATATATTTT.

V gene TRBV7-2 combines with J gene TRBJ2-3; 7 bases are a match to TRBD2. The CDR3 extends over 14 amino acids. Germline V CDR1 and CDR2: SGHTA, FQGNSA. After removal of 3 bases from V and 1 base from J, the junction contained 1 base not matched to a gene. CDR3 nucleotide sequence: TGTGCCAGCAGCTTTCTAGCGGGCACAGATACGCAGTATTTT. Its protein is CASSFLAGTDTQYF.

The chain is built from TRBV7-6 and TRBJ2-6; 7 nucleotides agree with TRBD2. There are 18 residues in the CDR3. With V trimmed by 8 bases and J by 3 bases, 16 bases remained unmatched. The V gene's germline CDR1 is SGHVS and CDR2 FNYEAQ. The CDR3 here is CASGGVGIIYGGANVLTF. The CDR3 DNA is TGTGCCAGCGGGGGGGTCGGGATTATATATGGTGGGGCCAACGTCCTGACTTTC.

The rearrangement links TRBV19 to TRBJ1-3, with 8 nucleotides matching TRBD1. CDR3 length: 14 amino acids. V shed 2 bases and J 8 bases; nucleotides not matched to a gene: 5. Germline CDR1 and CDR2: LNHDA and SQIVND (reference sequence). CDR3 protein: CASSISGQGYTIYF. CDR3 nucleotides: TGTGCCAGTAGTATAAGCGGACAGGGCTACACCATATATTTT.

The rearrangement joins TRBV19 to TRBJ1-3; TRBD1 agrees at 9 bases. This CDR3 contains 15 residues. Germline CDR1 reads LNHDA; CDR2 reads SQIVND (reference sequence). Trimming cost V 7 bases and J 3 bases; bases outside gene matches: 7. In nucleotides, the CDR3 is TGTGCCAGTAAAACACAGGGGGCGAGTGGAAACACCATATATTTT. The encoded protein is CASKTQGASGNTIYF.

The CDR3 sequence: CASSSQSRGYTF. The CDR3 DNA reads TGTGCCAGCAGTTCCCAGTCTCGTGGCTACACCTTC. The chain is built from TRBV11-2 and TRBJ1-2; no firm D call. Germline assignment: CDR1 SGHAT and CDR2 FQNNGV. The CDR3 runs 12 residues. V gave up 6 bases and J gave up 7 bases, with 12 bases separating them.